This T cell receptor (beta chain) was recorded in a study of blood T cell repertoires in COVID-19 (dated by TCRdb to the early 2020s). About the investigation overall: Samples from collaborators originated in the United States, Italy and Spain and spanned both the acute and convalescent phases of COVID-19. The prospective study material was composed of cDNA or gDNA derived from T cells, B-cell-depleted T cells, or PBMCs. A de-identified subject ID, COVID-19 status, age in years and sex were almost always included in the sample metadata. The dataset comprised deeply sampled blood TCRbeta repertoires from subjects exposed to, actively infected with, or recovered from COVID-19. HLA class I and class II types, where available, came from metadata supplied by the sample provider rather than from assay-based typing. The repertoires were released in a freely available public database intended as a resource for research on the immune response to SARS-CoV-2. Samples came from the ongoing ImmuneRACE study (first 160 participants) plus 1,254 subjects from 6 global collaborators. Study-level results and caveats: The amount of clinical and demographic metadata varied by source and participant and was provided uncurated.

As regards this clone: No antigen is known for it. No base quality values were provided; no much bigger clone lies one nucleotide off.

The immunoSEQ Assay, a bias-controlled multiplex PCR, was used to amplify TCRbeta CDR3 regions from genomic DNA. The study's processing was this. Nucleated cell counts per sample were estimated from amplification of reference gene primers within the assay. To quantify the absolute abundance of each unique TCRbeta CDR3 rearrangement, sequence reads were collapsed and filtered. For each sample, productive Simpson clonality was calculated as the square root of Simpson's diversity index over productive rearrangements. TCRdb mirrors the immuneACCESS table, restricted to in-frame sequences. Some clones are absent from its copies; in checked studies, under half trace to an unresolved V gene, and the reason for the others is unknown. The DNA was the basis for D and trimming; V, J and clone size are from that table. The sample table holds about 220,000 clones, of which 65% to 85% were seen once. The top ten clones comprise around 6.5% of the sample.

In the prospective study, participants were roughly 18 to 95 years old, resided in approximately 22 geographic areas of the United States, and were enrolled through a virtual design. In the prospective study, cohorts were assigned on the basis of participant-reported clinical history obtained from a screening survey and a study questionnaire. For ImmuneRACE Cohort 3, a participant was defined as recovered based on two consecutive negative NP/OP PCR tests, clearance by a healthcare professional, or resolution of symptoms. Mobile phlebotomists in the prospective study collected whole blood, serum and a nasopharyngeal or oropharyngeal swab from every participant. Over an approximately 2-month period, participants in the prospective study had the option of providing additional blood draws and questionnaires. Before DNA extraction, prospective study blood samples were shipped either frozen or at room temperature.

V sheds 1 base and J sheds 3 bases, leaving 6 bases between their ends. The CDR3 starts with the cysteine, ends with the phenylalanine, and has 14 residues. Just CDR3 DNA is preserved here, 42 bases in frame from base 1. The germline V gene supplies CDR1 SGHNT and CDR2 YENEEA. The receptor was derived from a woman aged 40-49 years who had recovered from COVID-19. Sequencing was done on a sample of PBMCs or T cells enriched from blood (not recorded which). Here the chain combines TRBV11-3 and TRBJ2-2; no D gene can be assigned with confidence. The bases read TGTGCCAGCAGCTTAGGGGCCTACACCGGGGAGCTGTTTTTT. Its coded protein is CASSLGAYTGELFF.